Shown below are 26 T cell receptor beta chains from a single sample sequenced in a study of early T cells in non-severe SARS-CoV-2 infection. TCRdb ran MiXCR on the 5' RACE reads and lists one entry per CDR3 protein. The table includes about 59,000 distinct CDR3 sequences, about a tenth detected once. The sequencing input was whole blood. These receptors came from an adult who was a healthcare worker with PCR-confirmed SARS-CoV-2 infection or an uninfected control (not recorded which).

This clonotype was seen repeatedly, ten times or more. V is TRBV7-9 and J is TRBJ1-4; tentatively, D is TRBD1 (6 bases). Trimming took off 5 bases at V and 4 bases at J, with 17 bases between the two ends. The CDR3 length is 16 residues. Germline lookup yields CDR1 SEHNR and CDR2 FQNEAQ (reference sequence). CDR3 sequence (DNA): TGTGCCAGCAGCAGAAATACAGGGCTCGGTAATGAAAAACTGTTTTTT. Its translation is CASSRNTGLGNEKLFF.

At least ten counts were recorded for this clonotype. V and J are TRBV29-1 and TRBJ1-2; a weak D match, TRBD1 (6 bases). Trimming cost V 0 bases and J 7 bases, with 15 bases left between them. The CDR3 extends over 14 amino acids. The germline V gene encodes CDR1 SQVTM and CDR2 ANQGSEA. The CDR3, as DNA: TGCAGCGTTGAAGACGGGGGCGCAAGAACTGGCTACACCTTC. This sequence encodes CSVEDGGARTGYTF.

This clonotype was seen ten or more times. The chain recombines TRBV4-3 with TRBJ2-7; D is uncertain. The germline V and J ends were trimmed by 0 bases and 0 bases, with 9 bases remaining between them. CDR3 length: 15 residues. From germline, CDR1 is LGHNA and CDR2 YSLEER. In DNA form, the CDR3 reads TGCGCCAGCAGCCAAGACACGACATACTCCTACGAGCAGTACTTC. As protein: CASSQDTTYSYEQYF.

The V call is TRBV7-8, the J call TRBJ2-7, with 9 bases aligning to TRBD2. The CDR3 consists of 14 residues. From germline, CDR1 is SGHVS and CDR2 FQNEAQ. Germline trimming cut 1 base from V and 3 bases from J; bases unmatched to any gene: 1. The DNA for the CDR3 is TGTGCCAGCAGCTTAGTAGCGGGGGTCTACGAGCAGTACTTC. It specifies CASSLVAGVYEQYF.

For this clonotype: Given a much more abundant clone one base away, this may be a read error. DNA for the CDR3: TGTGCCAGCAGCGTCCTAGCGGGGAGAACGACAGATACGCAGTATTTT. Its protein product is CASSVLAGRTTDTQYF. The rearrangement links TRBV11-2 to TRBJ2-3, with TRBD2 matching over 9 bases. The trim removed 5 bases at V and 3 bases at J, leaving 9 bases unmatched. CDR1 and CDR2 from the germline V gene are SGHAT and FQNNGV. This CDR3 spans 16 amino acids.

The genes are TRBV21-1 and TRBJ2-7. TRBV21-1 is a pseudogene segment. The CDR3 has 12 residues. CDR3 nucleotides: TGTGCCAGCAGCAATCTGCCCTACGAGCAGTACTTC. Protein product: CASSNLPYEQYF.

On this clonotype: A junction boundary mismatches the germline segment, possibly from a read error. J is TRBJ1-1 and V is TRBV7-8; D unresolved. This CDR3 spans 13 amino acids. Germline assignment: CDR1 SGHVS and CDR2 FQNEAQ. This chain's CDR3 is CASSLGENTVAFF. CDR3 nucleotide sequence: TGTGCCAGCAGCTTAGGGGAGAACACTGTAGCTTTCTTT.

This clonotype was observed at least ten times. For the CDR3, the DNA is TGTGCCAGAACCCCGGGGGAGGGGTCCTACAATGAGCAGTTCTTC. Translated: CARTPGEGSYNEQFF. The chain links TRBV5-3 to TRBJ2-1; 7 bases line up with TRBD2. TRBV5-3 is assigned to the ORF class and has an uncertain function. V lost 6 bases and J lost 1; bases outside the gene matches: 7. The CDR3 has 15 amino acids.

This clonotype was observed at least ten times. The chain employs TRBV20-1 and TRBJ1-4; D unresolved. The CDR3 has 14 residues. The ends were cut back, 2 bases at V and 4 bases at J, with 11 bases in the middle. Per the germline V gene, CDR1 is DFQATT and CDR2 is SNEGSKA (reference sequence). The CDR3 here is CSARPPQVNEKLFF. CDR3 DNA: TGCAGTGCTAGACCCCCACAAGTTAATGAAAAACTGTTTTTT.

This clonotype was seen a single time. This rearrangement joins TRBV2 to TRBJ2-7; TRBD1 agrees at 7 bases. This CDR3 is 14 amino acids long. J was trimmed by 2 bases and V by 6 bases; bases with no gene match: 7. CDR1 is SNHLY, CDR2 FYNNEI, per germline. The CDR3 reads CASRRDSPTYEQYF. The CDR3 nucleotides read TGTGCCAGCAGGAGGGACAGTCCGACCTACGAGCAGTACTTC.

This chain connects TRBV10-3 to TRBJ2-1, with TRBD2 matching over 9 bases. Germline V gene lookup returns CDR1 ENHRY and CDR2 SYGVKD. Unmatched junction bases numbered 4, after V lost 4 bases and J lost 0 bases. This CDR3 is built from 16 residues. As DNA, the CDR3 is TGTGCCATCAGTGGTAGTAGCGGGGGCTCCTACAATGAGCAGTTCTTC. Its protein product is CAISGSSGGSYNEQFF.

The chain couples TRBV5-6 to TRBJ1-2; 8 positions match TRBD1. This CDR3 is 14 amino acids long. The junction had 10 bases not matched to a gene; V was cut back by 4 bases and J by 8 bases. From germline, CDR1 is SGHDT and CDR2 YYEEEE. The CDR3 DNA sequence: TGTGCCAGCAGCCCTGGACAGGGAAGCAGGGGCTACACCTTC. Translating gives CASSPGQGSRGYTF.

This clonotype was found many times. This sequence joins TRBV2 and TRBJ2-1; the match to TRBD2 covers 12 bases. The CDR3 is 13 residues long. The ends lost 8 bases at V and 4 bases at J; junction bases unmatched: 0. Per germline, CDR1 SNHLY and CDR2 FYNNEI. The CDR3 here is CASGTSGYNEQFF. The CDR3 bases are TGTGCCAGCGGGACTAGCGGGTACAATGAGCAGTTCTTC.

This clonotype has a count of ten or more. The chain recombines TRBV7-2 with TRBJ2-7; D is uncertain. CDR1 and CDR2 (germline): SGHTA, FQGNSA. V was pared by 4 bases and J by 2 bases, with 6 bases between. CDR3 length: 12 residues. CDR3 amino acids: CASSSTTYEQYF. As DNA, the CDR3 is TGTGCCAGCAGCTCGACAACCTACGAGCAGTACTTC.

This clonotype was seen repeatedly, ten times or more. The chain has TRBV7-2 and TRBJ1-1; a possible D gene is TRBD1 (6 bases). Trimming took 6 bases from V and 1 from J, leaving 9 bases between them. Germline V gene data show CDR1 as SGHTA and CDR2 as FQGNSA. CDR3 length equals 13 residues. The CDR3 reads CASRRQANTEAFF. The CDR3 DNA is TGTGCCAGCAGACGACAGGCGAACACTGAAGCTTTCTTT.

This clonotype was detected many times. The chain couples TRBV5-5 to TRBJ1-2; 8 bases agree with TRBD1. The CDR3 length is 14 residues. Germline V gene data show CDR1 as SGHKS and CDR2 as YYEKEE (reference sequence). Losses at the gene ends were 4 bases for V and 8 bases for J; bases not matched to a gene: 10. The CDR3 DNA reads TGTGCCAGCAGCCGGACAGGGACTATTTGGGGCTACACCTTC. Translating it yields CASSRTGTIWGYTF.

This clonotype was found a few times. V and J are TRBV3-1 and TRBJ1-3; D ambiguous. Germline values: CDR1 LGHDT, CDR2 YNNKEL (reference sequence). V dropped 0 bases and J dropped 1 base, with 7 bases sitting between them. CDR3 length: 15 residues. The CDR3 is CASSQDGRSGNTIYF. In DNA, the CDR3 is TGTGCCAGCAGCCAAGATGGCAGATCTGGAAACACCATATATTTT.

The chain recombines TRBV19 with TRBJ2-3; TRBD2 aligns across 12 bases. Per germline, CDR1 LNHDA and CDR2 SQIVND (reference sequence). V shed 8 bases, J shed 2 bases, and the junction held 5 bases outside the gene matches. The CDR3 spans 15 residues. DNA of the CDR3: TGTGCCAGTTCCCGGACTAGCGGGGACACAGATACGCAGTATTTT. This sequence encodes CASSRTSGDTDTQYF.

The chain joins TRBV7-9 to TRBJ2-7; tentatively, D is TRBD2 (6 bases). Trimming pared 5 bases from V and 7 bases from J, leaving 21 bases between. This CDR3 is 15 amino acids long. Germline V lookup: CDR1 SEHNR, CDR2 FQNEAQ (reference sequence). The DNA for the CDR3 is TGTGCCAGCAGCCCCCGCGGAGGAGGGTCCGTTGAGCAGTACTTC. Amino acid sequence: CASSPRGGGSVEQYF. The variable domain in full, with the rest retrieved from reference TRBV7-9 and TRBJ2-7, is DTGVSQNPRHKITKRGQNVTFRCDPISEHNRLYWYRQTLGQGPEFLTYFQNEAQLEKSRLLSDRFSAERPKGSFSTLEIQRTEQGDSAMYLCASSPRGGGSVEQYFGPGTRLTVT.

This clonotype has at least ten counts. V gene TRBV12-3 or TRBV12-4 combines with J gene TRBJ2-7; the match to TRBD1 covers 8 bases. After removal of 5 bases from V and 3 bases from J, the junction contained 3 bases not matched to a gene. CDR3 size: 13 residues. The DNA for the CDR3 is TGTGCCAGCAGTAGACAGGGGAACTACGAGCAGTACTTC. Its protein product is CASSRQGNYEQYF.

This clonotype occurred many times. This chain links TRBV3-1 with TRBJ2-1; TRBD1 matches 9 bases. Germline CDR1 and CDR2: LGHDT and YNNKEL (reference sequence). J was trimmed by 6 bases and V by 5 bases; bases with no gene match: 11. CDR3 length equals 16 residues. The CDR3 region is CASSWTGTGTFNEQFF. In DNA form, the CDR3 reads TGTGCCAGCAGCTGGACCGGGACAGGGACTTTCAATGAGCAGTTCTTC.

The V gene is TRBV27, the J gene TRBJ2-7, with a weak D call TRBD1 (6 bases). CDR3 length: 13 residues. V lost 9 bases and J lost 2, with 14 bases in between. The germline CDR1 and CDR2 sequences are MNHEY and SMNVEV (reference sequence). The CDR3, as DNA: TGTGCCAGTAGAGCGACAGGTACCTACGAGCAGTACTTC. Translated, it gives CASRATGTYEQYF.

This clonotype has ten or more counts. V usage is TRBV12-3 or TRBV12-4 and J usage is TRBJ2-4, with 8 nucleotides matching TRBD2. This CDR3 is 13 amino acids long. V lost 6 bases to trimming and J lost 6 bases; unmatched junction nucleotides: 4. CDR3 sequence reads: CASSRGLANIQYF. The DNA for the CDR3 is TGTGCCAGCAGCCGAGGACTAGCAAACATTCAGTACTTC.

The table lists this clonotype with a few counts. V usage is TRBV7-2 and J usage is TRBJ2-3; D is undetermined. Trimming removed 8 bases from V and 3 bases from J, with 9 bases in between. The CDR3 spans 12 residues. CDR1 is SGHTA, CDR2 FQGNSA, per germline. The CDR3 region is CASGVGTDTQYF. The CDR3 DNA reads as TGTGCCAGCGGTGTGGGTACAGATACGCAGTATTTT.

Many counts were recorded for this clonotype. The chain links TRBV6-5 to TRBJ1-1; no clear D. The CDR3 contains 13 residues. V was trimmed by 4 bases and J by 3 bases, leaving 9 bases between them. Germline loops: CDR1 MNHEY, CDR2 SVGAGI. The CDR3 region is CASSLVRDTEAFF. For the CDR3, the DNA is TGTGCCAGCAGTTTGGTCCGTGACACTGAAGCTTTCTTT.

This clonotype turned up a few times. V usage is TRBV7-3 and J usage is TRBJ1-1; perhaps TRBD1 as D (6 bases). CDR1 and CDR2 from the germline V gene are SGHTA and FQGTGA. The CDR3 covers 13 residues. V was clipped by 1 base and J by 10 bases, with 13 bases between them. CDR3 coding DNA: TGTGCCAGCAGCTTAAGACAGGAAGGGGCAGCTTTCTTT. Its translation is CASSLRQEGAAFF.